This is a list of T cell receptor beta chains from one sample in a study of T cell responses to AZD1222 COVID-19 vaccine. Profiled with immunoSEQ multiplex PCR; TCRdb holds only in-frame clones, not every one. The repertoire holds approximately 60,000 clones, with roughly 82% as singletons. Sample: peripheral blood, taken on day 0 of AZD1222 vaccination. These receptors originate from an adult in good health. CDR3s include the opening cysteine and the closing phenylalanine or tryptophan. D genes are given only for firm matches. Clone size is shown for a subset of rows, as once, few, many or a class of expanded clone.

>TRBJ2-1|TRBV28|-|-
CASSSYSNYNEQFF
TGTGCCAGCAGTTCCTATTCTAACTACAATGAGCAGTTCTTC
>TRBJ2-5|TRBV7-2|-|-
CASSFPGRVETQYF
TGTGCCAGCAGCTTTCCGGGTCGGGTAGAGACCCAGTACTTC
>TRBJ2-1|TRBV24-1|-|-
CATSDLGVPEQFF
TGTGCCACCAGTGATTTGGGGGTTCCTGAGCAGTTCTTC
>TRBJ1-5|TRBV18|TRBD1|once
CASSPQAGGGNQPQHF
TGTGCCAGCTCACCACAGGCAGGGGGCGGCAATCAGCCCCAGCATTTT
>TRBJ1-5|TRBV28|TRBD1|few
CASSLTGGYQPQHF
TGTGCCAGCAGCTTGACAGGGGGGTATCAGCCCCAGCATTTT
>TRBJ2-4|TRBV18|-|-
CASSPYGERINIQYF
TGTGCCAGCTCACCATACGGCGAACGGATAAACATTCAGTACTTC
>TRBJ1-3|TRBV24-1|-|few
CATRALLASGNTIYF
TGTGCCACCAGGGCCCTTTTAGCGTCTGGAAACACCATATATTTT
>TRBJ1-1|TRBV12-5|TRBD1|-
CASGLVGTGGWDTEAFF
TGTGCTAGTGGTTTGGTCGGGACAGGGGGCTGGGACACTGAAGCTTTCTTT
>TRBJ2-1|TRBV19|-|-
CASSHTGLRSNEQFF
TGTGCCAGTAGTCATACGGGACTGCGGTCCAATGAGCAGTTCTTC
>TRBJ2-6|TRBV6-2/TRBV6-3|-|-
CASSLHTGTEAVLTF
TGTGCCAGCAGTTTACATACAGGGACGGAAGCCGTCCTGACTTTC